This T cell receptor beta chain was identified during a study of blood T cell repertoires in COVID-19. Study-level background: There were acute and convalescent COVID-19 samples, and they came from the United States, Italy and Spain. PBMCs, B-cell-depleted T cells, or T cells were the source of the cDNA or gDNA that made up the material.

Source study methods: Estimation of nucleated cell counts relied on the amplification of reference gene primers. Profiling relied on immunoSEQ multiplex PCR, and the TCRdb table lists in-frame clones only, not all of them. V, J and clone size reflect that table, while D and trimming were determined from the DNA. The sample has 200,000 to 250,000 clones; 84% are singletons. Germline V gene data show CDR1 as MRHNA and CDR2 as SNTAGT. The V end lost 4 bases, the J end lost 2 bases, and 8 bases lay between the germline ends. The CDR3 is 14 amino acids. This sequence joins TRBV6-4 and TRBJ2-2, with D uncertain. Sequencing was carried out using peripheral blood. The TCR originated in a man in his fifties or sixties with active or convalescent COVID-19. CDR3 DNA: TGTGCCAGCAGTGTGGAGCTAAACACCGGGGAGCTGTTTTTT. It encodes CASSVELNTGELFF.